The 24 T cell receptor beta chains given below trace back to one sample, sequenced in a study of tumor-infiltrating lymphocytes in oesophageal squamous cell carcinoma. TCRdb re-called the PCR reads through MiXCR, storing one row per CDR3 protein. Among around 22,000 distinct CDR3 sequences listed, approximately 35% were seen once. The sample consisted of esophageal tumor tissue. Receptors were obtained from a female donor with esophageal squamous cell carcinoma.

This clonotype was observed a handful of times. CDR3 in DNA: TGTGCCAGCAGCTCTAAATTCCGGGACAGGGTAGTCGGCAATCAGCCCCAGCATTTT. This translates into CASSSKFRDRVVGNQPQHF. V gene TRBV5-5 combines with J gene TRBJ1-5; 9 nucleotides agree with TRBD1. This CDR3 has 19 amino acids. After removal of 3 bases from V and 2 bases from J, the junction contained 15 bases not matched to a gene. Germline-derived CDR1 and CDR2 are SGHKS and YYEKEE (reference sequence).

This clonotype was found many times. CDR3 region: CASSLNGYGYTF. In DNA, the CDR3 is TGTGCCAGCAGCTTGAACGGATATGGCTACACCTTC. The chain carries TRBV5-4 and TRBJ1-2; D gene uncertain. Germline CDR1 SGHNT, CDR2 YYREEE (reference sequence). This CDR3 has 12 residues. V lost 1 base to trimming and J lost 5 bases, with 6 bases between them.

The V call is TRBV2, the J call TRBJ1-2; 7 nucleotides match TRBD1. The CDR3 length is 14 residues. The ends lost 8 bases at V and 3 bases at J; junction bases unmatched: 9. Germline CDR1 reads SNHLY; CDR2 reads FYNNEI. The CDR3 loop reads CASGQGGGYYGYTF. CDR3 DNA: TGTGCCAGCGGTCAGGGGGGAGGATACTATGGCTACACCTTC.

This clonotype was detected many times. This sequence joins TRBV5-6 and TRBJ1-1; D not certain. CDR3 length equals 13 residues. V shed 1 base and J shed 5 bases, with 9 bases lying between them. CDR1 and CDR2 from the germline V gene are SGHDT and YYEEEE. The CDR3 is CASSLSGGTEAFF. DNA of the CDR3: TGTGCCAGCAGCTTGAGTGGCGGGACTGAAGCTTTCTTT.

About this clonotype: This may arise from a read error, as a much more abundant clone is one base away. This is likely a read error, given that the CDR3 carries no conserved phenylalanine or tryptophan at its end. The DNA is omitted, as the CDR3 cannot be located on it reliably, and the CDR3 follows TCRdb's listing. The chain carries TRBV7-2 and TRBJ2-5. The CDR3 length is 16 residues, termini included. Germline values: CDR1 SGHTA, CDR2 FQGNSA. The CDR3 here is CASSLGGGLYEQYSGN.

The CDR3 sequence: CASSAGTGGLLYF. In nucleotides, the CDR3 is TGTGCCAGCAGTGCCGGGACAGGGGGCCTTCTGTACTTC. The chain combines TRBV2 with TRBJ2-4; 12 nucleotides align to TRBD1. The length of the CDR3 is 13 residues. The germline V gene encodes CDR1 SNHLY and CDR2 FYNNEI. The ends lost 4 bases at V and 15 bases at J; junction bases unmatched: 7. The variable domain in full, with the rest retrieved from reference TRBV2 and TRBJ2-4, is EPEVTQTPSHQVTQMGQEVILRCVPISNHLYFYWYRQILGQKVEFLVSFYNNEISEKSEIFDDQFSVERPDGSNFTLKIRSTKLEDSAMYFCASSAGTGGLLYFGAGTRLSVL.

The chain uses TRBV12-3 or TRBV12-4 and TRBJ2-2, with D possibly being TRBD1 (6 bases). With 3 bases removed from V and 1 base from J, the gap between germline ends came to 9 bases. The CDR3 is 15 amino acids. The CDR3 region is CASSLGRGNTGELFF. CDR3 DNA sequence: TGTGCCAGCAGTTTGGGCAGGGGGAACACCGGGGAGCTGTTTTTT.

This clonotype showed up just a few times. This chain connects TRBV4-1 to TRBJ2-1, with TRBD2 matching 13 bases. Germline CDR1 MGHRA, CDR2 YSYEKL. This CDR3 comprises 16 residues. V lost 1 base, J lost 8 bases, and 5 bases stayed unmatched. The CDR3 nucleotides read TGCGCCAGCAGCCAAGGACTAGCGGGAGGAGTTTATGAGCAGTTCTTC. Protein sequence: CASSQGLAGGVYEQFF.

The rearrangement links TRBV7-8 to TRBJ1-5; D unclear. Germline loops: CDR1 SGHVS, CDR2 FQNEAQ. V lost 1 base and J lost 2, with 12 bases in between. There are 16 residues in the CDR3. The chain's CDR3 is CASSLGRPGGNQPQHF. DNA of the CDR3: TGTGCCAGCAGCTTAGGCCGCCCCGGGGGCAATCAGCCCCAGCATTTT.

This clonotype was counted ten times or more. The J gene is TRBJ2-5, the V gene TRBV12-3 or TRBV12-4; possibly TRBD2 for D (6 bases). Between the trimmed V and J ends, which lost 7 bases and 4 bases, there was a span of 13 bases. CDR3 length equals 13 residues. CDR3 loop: CASNGGVLETQYF. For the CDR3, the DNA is TGTGCCAGCAACGGAGGGGTCTTAGAGACCCAGTACTTC.

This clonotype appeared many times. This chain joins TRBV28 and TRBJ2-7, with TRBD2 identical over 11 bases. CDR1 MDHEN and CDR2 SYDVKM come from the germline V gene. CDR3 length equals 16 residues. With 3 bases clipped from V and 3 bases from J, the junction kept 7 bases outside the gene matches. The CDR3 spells CASSFQTSGNLYEQYF. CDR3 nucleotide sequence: TGTGCCAGCAGTTTCCAGACTAGCGGGAATCTCTACGAGCAGTACTTC.

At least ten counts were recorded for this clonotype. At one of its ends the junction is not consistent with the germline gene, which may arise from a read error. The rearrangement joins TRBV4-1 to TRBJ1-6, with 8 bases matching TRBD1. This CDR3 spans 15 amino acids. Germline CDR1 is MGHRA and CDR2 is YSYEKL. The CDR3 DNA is TGCGCCAGCAGCCAAACTAGGACAGGGTATTCACCCCTCCACTTC. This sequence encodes CASSQTRTGYSPLHF.

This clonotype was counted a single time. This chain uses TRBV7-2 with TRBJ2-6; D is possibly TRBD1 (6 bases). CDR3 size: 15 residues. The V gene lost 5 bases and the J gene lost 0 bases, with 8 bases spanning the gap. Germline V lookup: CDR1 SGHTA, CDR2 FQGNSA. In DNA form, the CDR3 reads TGTGCCAGCAGCCCACAGGGCTCTGGGGCCAACGTCCTGACTTTC. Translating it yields CASSPQGSGANVLTF.

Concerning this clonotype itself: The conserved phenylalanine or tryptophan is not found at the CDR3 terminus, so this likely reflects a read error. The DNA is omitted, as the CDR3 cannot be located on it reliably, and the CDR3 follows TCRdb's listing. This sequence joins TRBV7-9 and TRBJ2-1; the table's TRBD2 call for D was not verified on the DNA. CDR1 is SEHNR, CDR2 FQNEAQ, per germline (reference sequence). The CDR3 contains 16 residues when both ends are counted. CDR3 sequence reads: CASTVAGGTYEQYFGS.

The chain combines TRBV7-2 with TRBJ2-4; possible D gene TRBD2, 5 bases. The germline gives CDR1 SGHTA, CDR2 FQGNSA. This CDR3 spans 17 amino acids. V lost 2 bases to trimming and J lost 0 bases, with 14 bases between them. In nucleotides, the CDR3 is TGTGCCAGCAGCTTACGGGCGGCGGGTCTAGCCAAAAACATTCAGTACTTC. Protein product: CASSLRAAGLAKNIQYF.

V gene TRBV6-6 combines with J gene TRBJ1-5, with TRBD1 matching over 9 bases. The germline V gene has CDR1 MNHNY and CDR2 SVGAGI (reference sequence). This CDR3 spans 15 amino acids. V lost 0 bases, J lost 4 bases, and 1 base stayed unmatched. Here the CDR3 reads CASSYSGTGNQPQHF. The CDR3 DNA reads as TGTGCCAGCAGTTACTCGGGGACAGGGAATCAGCCCCAGCATTTT.

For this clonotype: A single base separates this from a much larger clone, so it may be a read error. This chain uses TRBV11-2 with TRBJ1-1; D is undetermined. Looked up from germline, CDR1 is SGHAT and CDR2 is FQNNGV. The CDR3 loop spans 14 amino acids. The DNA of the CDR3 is TGTGCCAGCAGCTTGGGGAAACCGAACACTGAAGCTCTCTTT. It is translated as CASSLGKPNTEALF.

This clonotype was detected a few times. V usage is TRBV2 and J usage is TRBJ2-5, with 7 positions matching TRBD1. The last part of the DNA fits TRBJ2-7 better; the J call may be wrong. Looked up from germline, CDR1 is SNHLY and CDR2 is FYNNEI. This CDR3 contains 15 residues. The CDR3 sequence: CASTQDEGAGYEQYF. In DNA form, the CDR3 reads TGTGCCAGCACCCAGGACGAGGGGGCGGGCTACGAGCAGTACTTC.

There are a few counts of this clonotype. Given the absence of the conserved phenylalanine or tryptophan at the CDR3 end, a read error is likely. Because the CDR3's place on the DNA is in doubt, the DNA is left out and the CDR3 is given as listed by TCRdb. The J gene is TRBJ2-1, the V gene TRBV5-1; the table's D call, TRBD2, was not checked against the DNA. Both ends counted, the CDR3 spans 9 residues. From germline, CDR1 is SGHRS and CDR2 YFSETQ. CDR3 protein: CASSIGLAG.

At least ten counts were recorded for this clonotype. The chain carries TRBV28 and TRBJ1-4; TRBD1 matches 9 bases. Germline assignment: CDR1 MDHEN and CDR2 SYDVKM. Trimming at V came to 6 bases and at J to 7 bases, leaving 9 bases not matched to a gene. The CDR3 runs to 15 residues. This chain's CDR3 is CASSPTGTGTEKLFF. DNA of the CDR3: TGTGCCAGCAGCCCCACCGGGACAGGGACTGAAAAACTGTTTTTT.

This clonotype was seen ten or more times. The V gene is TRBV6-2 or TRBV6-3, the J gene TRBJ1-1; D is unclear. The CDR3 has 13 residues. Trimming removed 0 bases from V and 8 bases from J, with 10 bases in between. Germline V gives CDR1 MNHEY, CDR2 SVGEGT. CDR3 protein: CASSYSATWEAFF. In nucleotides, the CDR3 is TGTGCCAGCAGTTACTCAGCGACCTGGGAAGCTTTCTTT.

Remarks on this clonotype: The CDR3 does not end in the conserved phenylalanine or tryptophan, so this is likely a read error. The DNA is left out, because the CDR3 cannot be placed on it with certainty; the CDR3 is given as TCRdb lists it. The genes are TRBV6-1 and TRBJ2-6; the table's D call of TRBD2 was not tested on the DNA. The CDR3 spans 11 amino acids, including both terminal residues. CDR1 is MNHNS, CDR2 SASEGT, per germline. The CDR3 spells CASSEVLAGSS.

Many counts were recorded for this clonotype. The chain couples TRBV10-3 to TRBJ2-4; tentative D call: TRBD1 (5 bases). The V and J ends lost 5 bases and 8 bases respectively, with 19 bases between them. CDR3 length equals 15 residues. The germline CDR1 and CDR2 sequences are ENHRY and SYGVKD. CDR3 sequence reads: CAISQGMGHKDIQYF. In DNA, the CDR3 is TGTGCCATCAGTCAGGGAATGGGGCATAAGGACATTCAGTACTTC.

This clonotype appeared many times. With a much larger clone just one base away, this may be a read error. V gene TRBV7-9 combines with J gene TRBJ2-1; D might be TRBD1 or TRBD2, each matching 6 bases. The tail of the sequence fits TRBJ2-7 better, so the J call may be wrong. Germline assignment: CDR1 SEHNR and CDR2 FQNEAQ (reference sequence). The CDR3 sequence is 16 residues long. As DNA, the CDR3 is TGTGCCAGCAGCACCAGAGGAGGGGGGAAGGGTGATGAGCAGTACTTC. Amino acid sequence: CASSTRGGGKGDEQYF.